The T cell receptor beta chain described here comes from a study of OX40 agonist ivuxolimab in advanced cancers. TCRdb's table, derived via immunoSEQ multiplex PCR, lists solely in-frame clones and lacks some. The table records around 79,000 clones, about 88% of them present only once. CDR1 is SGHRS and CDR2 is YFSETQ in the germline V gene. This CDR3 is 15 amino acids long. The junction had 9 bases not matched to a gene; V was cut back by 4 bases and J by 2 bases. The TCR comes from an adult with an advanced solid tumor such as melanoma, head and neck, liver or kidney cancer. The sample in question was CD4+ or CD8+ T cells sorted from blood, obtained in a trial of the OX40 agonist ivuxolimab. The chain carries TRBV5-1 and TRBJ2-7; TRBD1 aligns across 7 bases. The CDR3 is CASSPTGQGAYEQYF. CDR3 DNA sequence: TGCGCCAGCAGCCCGACCGGGCAGGGGGCCTACGAGCAGTACTTC. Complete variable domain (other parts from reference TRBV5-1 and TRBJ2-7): KAGVTQTPRYLIKTRGQQVTLSCSPISGHRSVSWYQQTPGQGLQFLFEYFSETQRNKGNFPGRFSGRQFSNSRSEMNVSTLELGDSALYLCASSPTGQGAYEQYFGPGTRLTVT.